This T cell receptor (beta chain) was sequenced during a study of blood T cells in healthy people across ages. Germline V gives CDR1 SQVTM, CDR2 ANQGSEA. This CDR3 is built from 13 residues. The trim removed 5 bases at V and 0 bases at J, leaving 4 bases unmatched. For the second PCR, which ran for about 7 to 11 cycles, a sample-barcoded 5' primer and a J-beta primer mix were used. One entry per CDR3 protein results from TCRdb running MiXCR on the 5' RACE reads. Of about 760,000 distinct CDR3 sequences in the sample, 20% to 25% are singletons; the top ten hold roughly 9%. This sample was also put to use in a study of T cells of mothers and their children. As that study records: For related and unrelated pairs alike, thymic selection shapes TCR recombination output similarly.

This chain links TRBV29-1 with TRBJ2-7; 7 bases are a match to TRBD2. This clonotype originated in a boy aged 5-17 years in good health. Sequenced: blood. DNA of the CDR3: TGCAGCGTTTTGGGGGGGGGCTCCTACGAGCAGTACTTC. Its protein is CSVLGGGSYEQYF.